This TCR beta chain was retrieved from a study of blood T cell repertoires in COVID-19. Study information: From T cells, B-cell-depleted T cells, or PBMCs came the material, which was cDNA or gDNA.

J gave up 1 base and V 4 bases, and 3 bases lay outside the gene matches. There are 14 residues in the CDR3. The germline CDR1 and CDR2 sequences are LNHDA and SQIVND (reference sequence). How the authors handled the data: Reference gene primer amplification yielded estimated nucleated cell counts. TCRdb's copy holds only in-frame clones and misses some; the assay was immunoSEQ multiplex PCR. V, J and clone size derive from that table, while D and trimming were established from the DNA sequence. The top ten hold around 13% of the sample, which has 59,000 or so clones, 75% to 85% seen once. This clone was detected a few times.

Sequencing was performed on peripheral blood. This sequence originates from a human donor in a cohort sampled during active COVID-19. The chain has TRBV19 and TRBJ1-1, with TRBD1 matching 7 bases. CDR3 loop: CASSRGQSNTEAFF. For the CDR3, the DNA is TGTGCCAGTAGTAGGGGACAGTCGAACACTGAAGCTTTCTTT.